This TCR beta chain was recovered during a study of T cells in Graves' hyperthyroidism and ophthalmopathy. V trimming: 7 bases; J trimming: 9 bases; junction bases outside the gene matches: 11. CDR1 SGHDT and CDR2 YYEEEE come from the germline V gene. The CDR3 sequence is 13 residues long. Exclusion followed for patients with uncontrolled infection, other autoimmune disease, pregnancy or lactation. Diagnostic decisions used clinical symptoms, serum thyroxine and TRAb, thyroid ultrasound and orbital computed tomography. Notes on this clonotype: The antigen is not known.

Study-wide findings and caveats: Most thyroid clonotypes expanded above 0.001 appeared in blood too.

Researchers amplified the TCR beta CDR3 regions from RNA transcripts. Primed by the HTBI set, a first-round RT-PCR was run on the TCR CDR3. TCRdb called the multiplex PCR reads again in MiXCR, with one record for every CDR3 protein. The repertoire includes roughly 420,000 distinct CDR3 sequences, more than 15% of them detected once, and just under 8% sits in the top ten. V and J are TRBV5-6 and TRBJ2-7; 9 bases match TRBD1. Sequences were obtained from blood. This clonotype originated in a woman under 30 with Graves' hyperthyroidism. CDR3 sequence: CASSPGQGNGQYF. DNA of the CDR3: TGTGCCAGCTCTCCGGGACAGGGAAACGGGCAGTACTTC.